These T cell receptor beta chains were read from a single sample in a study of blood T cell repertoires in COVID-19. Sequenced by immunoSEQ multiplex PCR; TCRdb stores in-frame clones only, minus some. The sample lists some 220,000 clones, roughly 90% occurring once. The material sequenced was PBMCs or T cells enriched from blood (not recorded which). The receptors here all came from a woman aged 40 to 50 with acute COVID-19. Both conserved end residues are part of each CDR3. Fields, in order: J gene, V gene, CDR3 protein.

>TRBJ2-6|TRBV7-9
CASSPPFSSGANVLTF
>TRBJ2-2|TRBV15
CATSRVAGTGALNTGELFF
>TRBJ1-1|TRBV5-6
CASSFAPGDTEAFF
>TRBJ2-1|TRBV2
CASMTSGGTYNEQFF
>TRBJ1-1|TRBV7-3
CASSLSGQSEAFF
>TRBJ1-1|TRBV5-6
CASSLSVRTEAFF
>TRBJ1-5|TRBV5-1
CASSLNGGNQPQHF
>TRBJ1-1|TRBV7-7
CASSPEGQEVWNTEAFF
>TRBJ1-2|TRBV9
CASSGAGTGLNYGYTF
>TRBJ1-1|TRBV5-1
CASSQEGTEAFF
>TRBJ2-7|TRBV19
CASSTWDSPYYEQYF
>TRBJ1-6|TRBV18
CASSLDRGSSPLHF
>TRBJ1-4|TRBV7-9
CASTTLGSIGGKLFF
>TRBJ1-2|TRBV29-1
CSVEPTKQGEKDYGYTF
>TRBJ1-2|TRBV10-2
CASSFDTNYGYTF
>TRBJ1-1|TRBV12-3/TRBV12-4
CASSTRGRTEAFF
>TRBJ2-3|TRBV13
CASSPPSGTDTQYF
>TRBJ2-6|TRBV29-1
CSVRNSGANVLTF
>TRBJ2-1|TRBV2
CASSEVRGRNNEQFF
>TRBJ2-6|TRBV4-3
CASSQDVRSSGANVLTF
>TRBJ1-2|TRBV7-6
CASSLAESYGSYTF
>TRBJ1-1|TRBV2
CASRGGGNTEAFF
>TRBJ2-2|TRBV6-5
CASRPGAAPGELFF
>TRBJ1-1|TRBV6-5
CASSYLTGQNTEAFF
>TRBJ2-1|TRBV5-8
CASRGGTLAGESYNEQFF
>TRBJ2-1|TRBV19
CASSMVLAGGQEQFF
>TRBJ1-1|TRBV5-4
CASSSAGTVNTEAFF
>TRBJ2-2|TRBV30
CAWKAGFALAGELFF
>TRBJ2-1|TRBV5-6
CASSLYWDSSYNEQFF
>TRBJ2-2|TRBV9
CASSALGQGGTGELFF
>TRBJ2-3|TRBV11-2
CASSLGRGARLNTQYF
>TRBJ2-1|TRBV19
CASSSLGLSSYNEQFF
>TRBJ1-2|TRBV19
CASSIRPRGNYGYTF
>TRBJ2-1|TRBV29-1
CSAVGGQNNEQFF
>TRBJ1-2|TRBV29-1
CSVEWSGEGYTF
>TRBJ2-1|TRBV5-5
CASSPRYNEQFF
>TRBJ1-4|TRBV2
CASYSGAGPLNEKLFF
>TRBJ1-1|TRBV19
CASSPGNTEAFF
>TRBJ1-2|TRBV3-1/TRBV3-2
CASSQVNNQAGYTF
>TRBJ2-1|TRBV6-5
CASSSSNNEQFF
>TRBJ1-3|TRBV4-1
CASSQAGAGNTIYF